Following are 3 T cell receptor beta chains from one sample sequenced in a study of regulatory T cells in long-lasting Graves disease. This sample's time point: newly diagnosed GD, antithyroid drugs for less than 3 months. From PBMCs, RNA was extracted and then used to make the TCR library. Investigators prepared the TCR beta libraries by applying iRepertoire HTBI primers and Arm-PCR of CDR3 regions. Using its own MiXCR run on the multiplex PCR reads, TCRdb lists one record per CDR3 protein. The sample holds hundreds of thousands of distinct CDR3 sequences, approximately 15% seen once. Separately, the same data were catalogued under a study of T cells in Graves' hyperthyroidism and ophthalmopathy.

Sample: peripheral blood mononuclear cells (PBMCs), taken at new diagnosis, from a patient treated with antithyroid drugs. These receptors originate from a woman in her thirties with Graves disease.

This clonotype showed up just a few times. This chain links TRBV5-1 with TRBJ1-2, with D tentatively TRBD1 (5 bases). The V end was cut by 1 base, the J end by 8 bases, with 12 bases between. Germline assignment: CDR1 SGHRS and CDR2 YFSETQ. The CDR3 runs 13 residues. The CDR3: CASSLLGVDGYTF. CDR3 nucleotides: TGCGCCAGCAGCTTGTTAGGGGTTGACGGCTACACCTTC.

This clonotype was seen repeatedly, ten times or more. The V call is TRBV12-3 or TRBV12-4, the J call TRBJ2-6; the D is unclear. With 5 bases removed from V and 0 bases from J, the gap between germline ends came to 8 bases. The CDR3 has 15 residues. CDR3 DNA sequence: TGTGCCAGCAGTACAGAATTCTCTGGGGCCAACGTCCTGACTTTC. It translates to CASSTEFSGANVLTF.

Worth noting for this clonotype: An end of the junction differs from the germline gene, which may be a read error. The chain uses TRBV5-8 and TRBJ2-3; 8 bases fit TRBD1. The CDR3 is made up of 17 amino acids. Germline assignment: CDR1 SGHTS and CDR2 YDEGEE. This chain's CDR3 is CASNLLATGVGTDTQYF. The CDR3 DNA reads TGTGCCAGCAACTTGCTGGCGACAGGGGTTGGCACAGATACGCAGTATTTT.